One and the same sample provided the 6 T cell receptor beta chains below, sequenced in a study of cytomegalovirus exposure and HLA in healthy donors. Primers for the PCR totalled 60 Vbeta and 13 Jbeta. Assay: immunoSEQ multiplex PCR; the TCRdb copy retains only in-frame clones and omits some. This table holds some 270,000 clones, 80% found once. The sequencing sample was made of PBMCs. The receptors originated from a girl aged 2 to 10 in good health and CMV-seronegative.

This clone appeared a few times. The chain carries TRBV7-9 and TRBJ2-1, with TRBD2 matching 9 bases. The CDR3 spans 17 residues. CDR1 and CDR2 (germline): SEHNR, FQNEAQ (reference sequence). Trimming cost V 2 bases and J 4 bases; bases outside gene matches: 9. CDR3 nucleotide sequence: TGTGCCAGCAGCTTATTGGGATTAGCGGGGGCGTACAATGAGCAGTTCTTC. Protein product: CASSLLGLAGAYNEQFF.

This clone was recorded once. The chain uses TRBV30 and TRBJ1-2; 7 bases align to TRBD1. The CDR3 covers 15 residues. Germline values: CDR1 GTSNPN, CDR2 SVGIG (reference sequence). J lost 3 bases, V lost 3 bases, and 10 bases had no gene match. CDR3 DNA: TGTGCCTGGAGCTTCGACCAGGGGGTTGACTATGGCTACACCTTC. It encodes CAWSFDQGVDYGYTF.

This chain links TRBV11-2 with TRBJ1-1, with D possibly matching TRBD1 (5 bases). Deletions cut 1 base from V and 2 bases from J, with 11 bases between. CDR1 and CDR2 from the germline V gene are SGHAT and FQNNGV. The CDR3 is made up of 15 amino acids. Here the CDR3 DNA reads TGTGCCAGCAGCTTAGTCCAGGGATTCAACACTGAAGCTTTCTTT. Translating gives CASSLVQGFNTEAFF. Full variable domain (missing parts from reference TRBV11-2 and TRBJ1-1): EAGVAQSPRYKIIEKRQSVAFWCNPISGHATLYWYQQILGQGPKLLIQFQNNGVVDDSQLPKDRFSAERLKGVDSTLKIQPAKLEDSAVYLCASSLVQGFNTEAFFGQGTRLTVV.

This chain connects TRBV5-4 to TRBJ1-4, with D tentatively TRBD1 (6 bases). Trimming removed 2 bases at V and 7 bases at J, with 12 bases between. CDR1 is SGHNT and CDR2 is YYREEE in the germline V gene (reference sequence). The CDR3 is 14 amino acids. The CDR3: CASSLRGAREKLFF. CDR3 in DNA: TGTGCCAGCAGCTTACGGGGGGCGCGTGAAAAACTGTTTTTT.

V usage is TRBV30 and J usage is TRBJ2-1; the D is unclear. Germline-derived CDR1 and CDR2 are GTSNPN and SVGIG (reference sequence). The CDR3 loop spans 12 amino acids. V was pared by 1 base and J by 8 bases, with 9 bases between. The CDR3 here is CAWSEQWDEQFF. The CDR3 nucleotides are TGTGCCTGGAGTGAACAGTGGGATGAGCAGTTCTTC.

The chain employs TRBV27 and TRBJ2-7; 10 bases map to TRBD1. After removal of 6 bases from V and 3 bases from J, the junction contained 8 bases not matched to a gene. Germline-derived CDR1 and CDR2 are MNHEY and SMNVEV (reference sequence). CDR3 length: 15 amino acids. The CDR3 DNA sequence: TGTGCCAGCAGCTCGCCGGGACAGGGGTTCTACGAGCAGTACTTC. Its protein product is CASSSPGQGFYEQYF.